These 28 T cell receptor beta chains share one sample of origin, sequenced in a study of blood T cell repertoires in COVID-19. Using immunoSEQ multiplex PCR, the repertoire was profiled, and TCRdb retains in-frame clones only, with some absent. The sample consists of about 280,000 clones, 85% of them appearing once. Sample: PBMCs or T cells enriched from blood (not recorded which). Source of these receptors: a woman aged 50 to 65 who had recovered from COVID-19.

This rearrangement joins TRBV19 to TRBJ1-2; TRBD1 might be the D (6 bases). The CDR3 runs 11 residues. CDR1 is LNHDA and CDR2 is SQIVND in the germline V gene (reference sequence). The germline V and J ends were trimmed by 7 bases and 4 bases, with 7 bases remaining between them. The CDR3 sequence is CASTGAYGYTF. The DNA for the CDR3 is TGTGCCAGTACAGGGGCCTATGGCTACACCTTC.

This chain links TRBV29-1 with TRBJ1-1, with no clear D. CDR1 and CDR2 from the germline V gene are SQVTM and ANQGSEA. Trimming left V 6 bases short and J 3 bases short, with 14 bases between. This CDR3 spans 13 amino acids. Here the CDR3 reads CSVAVGPDTEAFF. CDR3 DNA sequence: TGCAGCGTCGCCGTTGGGCCGGACACTGAAGCTTTCTTT.

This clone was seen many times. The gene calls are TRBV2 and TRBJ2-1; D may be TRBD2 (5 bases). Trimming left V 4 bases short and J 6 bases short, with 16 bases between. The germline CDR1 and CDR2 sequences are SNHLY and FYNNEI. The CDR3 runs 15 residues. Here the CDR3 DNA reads TGTGCCAGCAGTGTTGGATCGCCGAGGGTCAATGAGCAGTTCTTC. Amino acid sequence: CASSVGSPRVNEQFF.

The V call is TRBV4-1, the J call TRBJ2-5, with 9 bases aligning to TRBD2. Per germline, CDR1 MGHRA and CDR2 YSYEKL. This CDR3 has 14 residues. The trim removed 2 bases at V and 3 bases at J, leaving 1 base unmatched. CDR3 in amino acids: CASSQRLAEETQYF. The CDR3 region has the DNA TGCGCCAGCAGCCAACGACTAGCGGAAGAGACCCAGTACTTC.

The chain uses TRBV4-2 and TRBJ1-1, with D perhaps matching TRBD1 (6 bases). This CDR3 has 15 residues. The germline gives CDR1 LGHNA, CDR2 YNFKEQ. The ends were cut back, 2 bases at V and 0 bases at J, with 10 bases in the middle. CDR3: CASSQFGQMNTEAFF. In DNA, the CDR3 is TGTGCCAGCAGCCAATTTGGACAGATGAACACTGAAGCTTTCTTT.

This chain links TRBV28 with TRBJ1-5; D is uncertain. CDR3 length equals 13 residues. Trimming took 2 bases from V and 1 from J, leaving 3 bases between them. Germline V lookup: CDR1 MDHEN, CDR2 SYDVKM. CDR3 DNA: TGTGCCAGCAGTTTACTGAGCAATCAGCCCCAGCATTTT. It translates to CASSLLSNQPQHF.

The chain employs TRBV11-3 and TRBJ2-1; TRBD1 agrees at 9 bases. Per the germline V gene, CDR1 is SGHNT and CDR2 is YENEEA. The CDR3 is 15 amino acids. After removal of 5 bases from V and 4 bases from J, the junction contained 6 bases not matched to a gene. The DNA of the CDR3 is TGTGCCAGCAGCCGAGGCGGGACAGGGTACAATGAGCAGTTCTTC. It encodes CASSRGGTGYNEQFF.

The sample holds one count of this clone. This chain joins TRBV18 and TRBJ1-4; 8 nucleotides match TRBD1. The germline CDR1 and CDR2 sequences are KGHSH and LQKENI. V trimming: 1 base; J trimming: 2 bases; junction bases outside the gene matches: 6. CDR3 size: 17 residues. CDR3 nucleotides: TGTGCCAGCTCACCACTTCCCGGACAGGGCACTAATGAAAAACTGTTTTTT. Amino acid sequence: CASSPLPGQGTNEKLFF.

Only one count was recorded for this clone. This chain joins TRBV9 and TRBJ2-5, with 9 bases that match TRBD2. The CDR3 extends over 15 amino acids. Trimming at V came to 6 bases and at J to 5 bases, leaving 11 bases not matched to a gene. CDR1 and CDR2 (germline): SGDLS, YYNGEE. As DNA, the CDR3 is TGTGCCAGCACCCCGAGGGCTAGCGGGGCGGAGACCCAGTACTTC. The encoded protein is CASTPRASGAETQYF.

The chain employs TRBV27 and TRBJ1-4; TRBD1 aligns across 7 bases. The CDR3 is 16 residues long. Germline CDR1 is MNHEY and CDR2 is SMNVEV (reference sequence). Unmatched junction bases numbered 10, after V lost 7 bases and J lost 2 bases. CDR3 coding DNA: TGTGCCAGCACAATAGACAGGGCAAGGACTAATGAAAAACTGTTTTTT. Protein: CASTIDRARTNEKLFF.

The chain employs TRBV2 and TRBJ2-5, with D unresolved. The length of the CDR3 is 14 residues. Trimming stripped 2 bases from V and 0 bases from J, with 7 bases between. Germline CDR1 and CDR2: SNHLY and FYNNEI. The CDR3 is CASSERLYQETQYF. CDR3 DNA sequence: TGTGCCAGCAGTGAACGACTGTACCAAGAGACCCAGTACTTC. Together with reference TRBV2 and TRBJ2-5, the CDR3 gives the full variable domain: EPEVTQTPSHQVTQMGQEVILRCVPISNHLYFYWYRQILGQKVEFLVSFYNNEISEKSEIFDDQFSVERPDGSNFTLKIRSTKLEDSAMYFCASSERLYQETQYFGPGTRLLVL.

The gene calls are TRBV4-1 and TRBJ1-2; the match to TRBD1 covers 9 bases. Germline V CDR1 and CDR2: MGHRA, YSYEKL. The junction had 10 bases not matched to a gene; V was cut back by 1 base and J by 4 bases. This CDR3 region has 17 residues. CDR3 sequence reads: CASSQALGQGATYGYTF. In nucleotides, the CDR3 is TGCGCCAGCAGCCAAGCGTTGGGACAGGGAGCGACCTATGGCTACACCTTC.

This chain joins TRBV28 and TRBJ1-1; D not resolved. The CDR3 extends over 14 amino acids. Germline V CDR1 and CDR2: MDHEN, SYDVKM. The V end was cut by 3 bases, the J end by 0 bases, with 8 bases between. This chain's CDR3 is CASSFQRLNTEAFF. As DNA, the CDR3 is TGTGCCAGCAGTTTCCAGAGGCTGAACACTGAAGCTTTCTTT. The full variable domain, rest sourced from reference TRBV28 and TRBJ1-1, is DVKVTQSSRYLVKRTGEKVFLECVQDMDHENMFWYRQDPGLGLRLIYFSYDVKMKEKGDIPEGYSVSREKKERFSLILESASTNQTSMYLCASSFQRLNTEAFFGQGTRLTVV.

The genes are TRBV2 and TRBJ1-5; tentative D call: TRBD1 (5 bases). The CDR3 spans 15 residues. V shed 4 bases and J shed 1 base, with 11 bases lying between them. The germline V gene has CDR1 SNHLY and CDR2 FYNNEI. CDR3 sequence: CASSGIRASNQPQHF. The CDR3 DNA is TGTGCCAGCAGTGGGATCAGGGCGAGCAATCAGCCCCAGCATTTT.

CDR3 nucleotide sequence: TGTGCCAGCAAAACAGGGACAGGCGATTATGGCTACACCTTC. Protein sequence: CASKTGTGDYGYTF. This chain joins TRBV2 and TRBJ1-2; the match to TRBD1 covers 8 bases. The CDR3 consists of 14 residues. V dropped 7 bases and J dropped 5; count of bases not matched to a gene: 9. CDR1 is SNHLY, CDR2 FYNNEI, per germline.

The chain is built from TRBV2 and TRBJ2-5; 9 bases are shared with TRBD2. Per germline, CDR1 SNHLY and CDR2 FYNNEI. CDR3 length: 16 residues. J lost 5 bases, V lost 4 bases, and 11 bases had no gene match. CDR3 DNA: TGTGCCAGCAGTGGGGTAGCGGGGGTGTACTCGGAGACCCAGTACTTC. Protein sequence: CASSGVAGVYSETQYF.

The CDR3 nucleotides are TGTGCCAGCAGCAAGGAGCAGGGGGATACGCAGTATTTT. Protein: CASSKEQGDTQYF. J is TRBJ2-3 and V is TRBV21-1; the listed D gene, TRBD1, was not tested against the DNA. TRBV21-1 constitutes a pseudogene. The CDR3 has 13 residues.

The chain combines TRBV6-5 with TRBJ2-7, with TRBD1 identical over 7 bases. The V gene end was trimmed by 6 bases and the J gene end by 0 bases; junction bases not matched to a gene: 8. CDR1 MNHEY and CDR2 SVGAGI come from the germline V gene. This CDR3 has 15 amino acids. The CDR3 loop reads CASRGTGDSSYEQYF. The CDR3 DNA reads TGTGCCAGCAGGGGAACAGGGGATAGCTCCTACGAGCAGTACTTC.

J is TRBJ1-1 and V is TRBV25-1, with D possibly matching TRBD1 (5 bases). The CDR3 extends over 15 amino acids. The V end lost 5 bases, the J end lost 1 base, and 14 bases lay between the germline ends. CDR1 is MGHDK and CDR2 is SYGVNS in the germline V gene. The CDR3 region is CASSPPRAANTEAFF. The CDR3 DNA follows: TGTGCCAGCAGTCCACCCAGGGCAGCGAACACTGAAGCTTTCTTT.

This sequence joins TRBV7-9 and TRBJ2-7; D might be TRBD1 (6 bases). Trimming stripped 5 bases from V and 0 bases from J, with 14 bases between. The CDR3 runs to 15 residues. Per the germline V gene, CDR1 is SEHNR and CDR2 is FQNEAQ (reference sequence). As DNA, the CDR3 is TGTGCCAGCAGCCCAAGTCGACAGGACTCCTACGAGCAGTACTTC. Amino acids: CASSPSRQDSYEQYF.

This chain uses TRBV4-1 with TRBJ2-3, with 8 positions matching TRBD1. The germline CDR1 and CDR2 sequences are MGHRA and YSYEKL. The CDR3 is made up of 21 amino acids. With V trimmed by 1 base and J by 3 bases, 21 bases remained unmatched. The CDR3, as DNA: TGCGCCAGCAGCCAAGCGCCGCCAGGGGGCATGGGACCGAATAGGACAGATACGCAGTATTTT. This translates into CASSQAPPGGMGPNRTDTQYF.

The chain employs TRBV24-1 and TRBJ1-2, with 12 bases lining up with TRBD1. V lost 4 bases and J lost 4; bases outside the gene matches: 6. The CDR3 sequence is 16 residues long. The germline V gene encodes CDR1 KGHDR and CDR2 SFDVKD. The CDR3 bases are TGTGCCACCAGTGACCCGGGACAGGGGGCTCGCTATGGCTACACCTTC. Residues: CATSDPGQGARYGYTF.

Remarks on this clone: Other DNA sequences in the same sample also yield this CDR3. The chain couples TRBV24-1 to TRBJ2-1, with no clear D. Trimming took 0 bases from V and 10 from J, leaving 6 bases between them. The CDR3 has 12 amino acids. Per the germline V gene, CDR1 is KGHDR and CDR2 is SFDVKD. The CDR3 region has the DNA TGTGCCACCAGTGATTTGCACGGGGAGCAGTTCTTC. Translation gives CATSDLHGEQFF.

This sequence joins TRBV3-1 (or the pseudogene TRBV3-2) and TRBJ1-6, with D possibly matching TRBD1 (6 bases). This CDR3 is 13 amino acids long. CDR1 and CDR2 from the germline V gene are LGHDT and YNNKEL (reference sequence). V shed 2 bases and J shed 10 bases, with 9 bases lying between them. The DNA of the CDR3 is TGTGCCAGCAGCCAATTTAGGGGGTCACCCCTCCACTTT. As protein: CASSQFRGSPLHF.

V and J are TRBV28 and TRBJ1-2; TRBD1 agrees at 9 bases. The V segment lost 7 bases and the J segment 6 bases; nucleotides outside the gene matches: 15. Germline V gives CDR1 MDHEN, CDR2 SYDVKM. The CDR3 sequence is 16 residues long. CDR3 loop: CASTETAGQGINGYTF. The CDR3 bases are TGTGCCAGCACCGAGACGGCGGGACAGGGTATCAATGGCTACACCTTC.

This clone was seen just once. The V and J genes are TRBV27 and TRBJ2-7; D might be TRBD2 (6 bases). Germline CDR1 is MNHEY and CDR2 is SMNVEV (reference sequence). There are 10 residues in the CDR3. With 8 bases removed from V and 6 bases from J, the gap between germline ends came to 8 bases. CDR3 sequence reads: CASGRFEQYF. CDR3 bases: TGTGCCAGCGGGAGGTTCGAGCAGTACTTC.

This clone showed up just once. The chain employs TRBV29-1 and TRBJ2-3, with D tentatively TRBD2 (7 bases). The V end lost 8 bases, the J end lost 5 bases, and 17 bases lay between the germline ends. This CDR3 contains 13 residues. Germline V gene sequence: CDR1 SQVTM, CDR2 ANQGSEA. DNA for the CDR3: TGCAGCACAGGGAGGGTCGGGATAGATACGCAGTATTTT. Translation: CSTGRVGIDTQYF.

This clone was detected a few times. The CDR3 DNA is TGTGCCAGCACTTTTATAGGGAGTGAAGGCTACACCTTC. As protein: CASTFIGSEGYTF. The genes are TRBV27 and TRBJ1-2; D gene unclear. The CDR3 has 13 residues. CDR1 and CDR2 (germline): MNHEY, SMNVEV (reference sequence). V was pared by 7 bases and J by 8 bases, with 17 bases between.